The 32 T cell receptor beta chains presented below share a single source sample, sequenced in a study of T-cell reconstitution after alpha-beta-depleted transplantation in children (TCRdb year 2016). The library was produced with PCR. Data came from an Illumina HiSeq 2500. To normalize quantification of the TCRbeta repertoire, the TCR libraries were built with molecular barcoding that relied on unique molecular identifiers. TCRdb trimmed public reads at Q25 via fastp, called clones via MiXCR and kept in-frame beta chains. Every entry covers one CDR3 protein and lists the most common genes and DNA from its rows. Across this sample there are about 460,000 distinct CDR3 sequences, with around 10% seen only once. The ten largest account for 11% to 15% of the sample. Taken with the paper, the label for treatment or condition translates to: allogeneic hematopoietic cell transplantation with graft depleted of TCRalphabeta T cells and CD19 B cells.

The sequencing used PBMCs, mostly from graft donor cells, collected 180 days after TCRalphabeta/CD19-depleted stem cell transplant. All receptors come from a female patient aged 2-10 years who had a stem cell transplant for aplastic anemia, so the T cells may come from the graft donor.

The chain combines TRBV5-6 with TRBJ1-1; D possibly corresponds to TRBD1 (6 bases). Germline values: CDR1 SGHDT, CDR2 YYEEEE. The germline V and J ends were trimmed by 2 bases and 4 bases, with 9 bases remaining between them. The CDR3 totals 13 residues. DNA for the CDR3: TGTGCCAGCAGCTTTACAGGGCCCACTGAAGCTTTCTTT. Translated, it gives CASSFTGPTEAFF.

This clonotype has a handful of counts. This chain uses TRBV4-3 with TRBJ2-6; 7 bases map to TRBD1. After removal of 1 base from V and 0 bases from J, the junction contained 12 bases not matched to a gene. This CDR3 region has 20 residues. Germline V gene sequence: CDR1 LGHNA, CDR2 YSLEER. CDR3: CASSQGTGVLGFSGANVLTF. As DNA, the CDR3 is TGCGCCAGCAGCCAAGGCACAGGGGTACTAGGGTTCTCTGGGGCCAACGTCCTGACTTTC.

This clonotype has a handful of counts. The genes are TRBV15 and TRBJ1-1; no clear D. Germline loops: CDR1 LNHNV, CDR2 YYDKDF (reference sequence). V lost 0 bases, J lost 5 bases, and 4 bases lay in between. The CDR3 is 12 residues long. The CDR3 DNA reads TGTGCCACCAGCAGAGAGGGGACTGAAGCTTTCTTT. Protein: CATSREGTEAFF.

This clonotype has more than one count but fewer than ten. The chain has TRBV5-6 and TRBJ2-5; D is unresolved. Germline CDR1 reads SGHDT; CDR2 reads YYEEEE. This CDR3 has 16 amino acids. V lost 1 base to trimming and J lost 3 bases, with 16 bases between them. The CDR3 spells CASSLMQRVGKETQYF. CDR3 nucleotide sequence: TGTGCCAGCAGCTTGATGCAAAGGGTGGGAAAAGAGACCCAGTACTTC.

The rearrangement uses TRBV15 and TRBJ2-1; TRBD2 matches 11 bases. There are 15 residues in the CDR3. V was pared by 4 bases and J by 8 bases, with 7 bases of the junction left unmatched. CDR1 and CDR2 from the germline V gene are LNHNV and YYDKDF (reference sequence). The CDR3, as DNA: TGTGCCACCAGCACTACTAGCGGGAGATTAGATGAGCAGTTCTTC. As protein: CATSTTSGRLDEQFF.

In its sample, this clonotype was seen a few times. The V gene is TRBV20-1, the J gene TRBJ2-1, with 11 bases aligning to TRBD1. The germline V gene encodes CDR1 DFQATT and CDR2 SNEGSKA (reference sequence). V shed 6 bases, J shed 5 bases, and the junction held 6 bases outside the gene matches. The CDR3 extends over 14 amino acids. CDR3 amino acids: CSAPDRGQNNEQFF. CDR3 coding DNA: TGCAGTGCCCCGGACAGGGGGCAGAACAATGAGCAGTTCTTC.

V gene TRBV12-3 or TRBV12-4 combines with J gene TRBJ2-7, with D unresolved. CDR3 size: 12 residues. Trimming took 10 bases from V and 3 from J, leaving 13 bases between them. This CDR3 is CANSFGSYEQYF. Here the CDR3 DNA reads TGTGCCAACTCCTTCGGCAGCTACGAGCAGTACTTC.

CDR3 bases: TGCAGTGCCACCGTTAGGGGGGGCACAGATACGCAGTATTTT. It translates to CSATVRGGTDTQYF. This chain uses TRBV20-1 with TRBJ2-3; D possibly uses TRBD1 or TRBD2 (6 bases each). CDR1 and CDR2 from the germline V gene are DFQATT and SNEGSKA (reference sequence). This CDR3 is built from 14 residues. Between the trimmed V and J ends, which lost 6 bases and 1 base, there was a span of 14 bases.

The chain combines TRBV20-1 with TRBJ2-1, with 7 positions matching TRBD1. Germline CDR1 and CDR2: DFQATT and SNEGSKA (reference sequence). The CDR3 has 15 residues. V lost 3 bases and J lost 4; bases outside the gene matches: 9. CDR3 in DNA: TGCAGTGCTAGCCTGACAGGGATGCTATACAATGAGCAGTTCTTC. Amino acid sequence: CSASLTGMLYNEQFF.

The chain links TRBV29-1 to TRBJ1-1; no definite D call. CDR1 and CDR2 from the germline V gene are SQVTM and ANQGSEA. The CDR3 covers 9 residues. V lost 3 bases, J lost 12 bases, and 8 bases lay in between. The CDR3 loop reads CSVDRVTFF. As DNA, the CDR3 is TGCAGCGTTGATCGGGTAACTTTCTTT.

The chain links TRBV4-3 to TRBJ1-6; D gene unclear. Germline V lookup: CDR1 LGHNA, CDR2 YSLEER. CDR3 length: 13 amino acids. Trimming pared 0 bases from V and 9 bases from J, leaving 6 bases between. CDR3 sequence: CASSQDTGSPLHF. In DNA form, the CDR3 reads TGCGCCAGCAGCCAAGATACGGGTTCACCCCTCCACTTT.

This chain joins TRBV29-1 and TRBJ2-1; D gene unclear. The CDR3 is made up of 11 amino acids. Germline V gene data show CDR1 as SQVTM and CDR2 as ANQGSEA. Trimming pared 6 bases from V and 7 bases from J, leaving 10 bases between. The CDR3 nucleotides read TGCAGCGTAGTCAGCCGGAATGAGCAGTTCTTC. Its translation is CSVVSRNEQFF.

CDR3 sequence (DNA): TGTGCCATCAGGACAGACTCCTACGAGCAGTACTTC. This encodes CAIRTDSYEQYF. The V gene is TRBV10-3, the J gene TRBJ2-7, with TRBD1 as a possible D gene (5 bases). Germline assignment: CDR1 ENHRY and CDR2 SYGVKD. V lost 6 bases and J lost 0, with 6 bases in between. The CDR3 sequence is 12 residues long.

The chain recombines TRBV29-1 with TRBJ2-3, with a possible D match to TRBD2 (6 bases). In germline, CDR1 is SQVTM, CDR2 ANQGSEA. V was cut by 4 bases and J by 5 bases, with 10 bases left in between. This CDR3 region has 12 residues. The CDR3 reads CSVGNSGDTQYF. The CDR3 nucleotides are TGCAGCGTTGGTAATAGCGGAGATACGCAGTATTTT.

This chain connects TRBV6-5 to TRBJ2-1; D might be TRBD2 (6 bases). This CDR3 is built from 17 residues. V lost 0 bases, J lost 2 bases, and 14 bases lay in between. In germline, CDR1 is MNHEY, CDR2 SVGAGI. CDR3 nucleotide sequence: TGTGCCAGCAGTTACTCCGGGACTGCGGGCCCCTACAATGAGCAGTTCTTC. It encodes CASSYSGTAGPYNEQFF.

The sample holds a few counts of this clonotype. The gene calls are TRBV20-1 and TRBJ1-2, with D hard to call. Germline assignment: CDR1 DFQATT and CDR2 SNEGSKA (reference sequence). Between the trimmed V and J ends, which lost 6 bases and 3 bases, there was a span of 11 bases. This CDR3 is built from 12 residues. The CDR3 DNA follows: TGCAGTGCAGTAGTCAGTGACTATGGCTACACCTTC. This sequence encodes CSAVVSDYGYTF.

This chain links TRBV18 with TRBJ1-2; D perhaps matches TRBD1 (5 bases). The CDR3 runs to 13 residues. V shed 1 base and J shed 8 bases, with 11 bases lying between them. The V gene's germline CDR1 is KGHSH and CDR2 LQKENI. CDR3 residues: CASSPRQGSGYTF. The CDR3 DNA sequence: TGTGCCAGCTCACCACGGCAGGGTTCCGGCTACACCTTC.

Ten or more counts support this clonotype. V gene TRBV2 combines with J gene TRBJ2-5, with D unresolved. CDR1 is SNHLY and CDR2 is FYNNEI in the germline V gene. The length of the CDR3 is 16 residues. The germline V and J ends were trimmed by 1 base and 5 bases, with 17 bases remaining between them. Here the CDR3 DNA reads TGTGCCAGCAGTGAAGGCGGCTTGGCTGGCGTGGAGACCCAGTACTTC. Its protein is CASSEGGLAGVETQYF.

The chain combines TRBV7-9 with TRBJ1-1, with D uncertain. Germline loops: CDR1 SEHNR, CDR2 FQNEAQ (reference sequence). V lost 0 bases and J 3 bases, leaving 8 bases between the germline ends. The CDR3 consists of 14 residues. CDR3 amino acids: CASSLARGHTEAFF. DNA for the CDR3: TGTGCCAGCAGCTTAGCTCGTGGACACACTGAAGCTTTCTTT.

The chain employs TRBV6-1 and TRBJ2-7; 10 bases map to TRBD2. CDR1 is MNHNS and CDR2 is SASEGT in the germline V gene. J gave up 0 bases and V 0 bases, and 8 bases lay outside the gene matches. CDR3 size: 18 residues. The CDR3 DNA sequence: TGTGCCAGCAGTGAAGCATTCGGGCTAGCGGGAGTCTCCTACGAGCAGTACGTC. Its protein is CASSEAFGLAGVSYEQYV.

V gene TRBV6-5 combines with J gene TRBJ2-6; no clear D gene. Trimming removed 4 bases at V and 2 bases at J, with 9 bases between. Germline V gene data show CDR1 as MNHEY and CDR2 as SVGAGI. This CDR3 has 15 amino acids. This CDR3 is CASSSNPAGANVLTF. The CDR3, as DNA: TGTGCCAGCAGTTCCAACCCCGCTGGGGCCAACGTCCTGACTTTC.

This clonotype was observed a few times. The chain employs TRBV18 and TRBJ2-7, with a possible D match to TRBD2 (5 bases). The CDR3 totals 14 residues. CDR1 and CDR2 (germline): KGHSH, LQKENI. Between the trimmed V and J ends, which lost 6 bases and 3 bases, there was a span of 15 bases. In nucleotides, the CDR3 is TGTGCCAGCTCCACCTCCGGACTTTTCTACGAGCAGTACGTC. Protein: CASSTSGLFYEQYV.

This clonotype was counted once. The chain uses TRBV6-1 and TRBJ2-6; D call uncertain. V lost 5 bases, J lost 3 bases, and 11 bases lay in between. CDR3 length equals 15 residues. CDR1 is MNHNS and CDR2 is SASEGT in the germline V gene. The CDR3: CASSRAWDGANVLTF. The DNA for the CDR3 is TGTGCCAGCAGTCGCGCGTGGGATGGGGCCAACGTCCTGACTTTC.

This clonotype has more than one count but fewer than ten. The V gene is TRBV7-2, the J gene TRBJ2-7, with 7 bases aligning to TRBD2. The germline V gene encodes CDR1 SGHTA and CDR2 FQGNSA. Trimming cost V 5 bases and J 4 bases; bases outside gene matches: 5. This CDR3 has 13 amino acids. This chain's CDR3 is CASSRGRQYEQYV. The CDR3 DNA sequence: TGTGCCAGCAGCCGCGGGAGACAGTACGAGCAGTACGTC.

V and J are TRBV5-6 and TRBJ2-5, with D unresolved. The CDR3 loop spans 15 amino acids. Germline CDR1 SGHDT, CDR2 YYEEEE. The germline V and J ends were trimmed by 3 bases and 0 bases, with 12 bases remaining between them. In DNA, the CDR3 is TGTGCCAGCAGCTGGTCTAAGGAGTACCAAGAGACCCAGTACTTC. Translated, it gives CASSWSKEYQETQYF. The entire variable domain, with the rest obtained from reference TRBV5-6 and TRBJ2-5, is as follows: DAGVTQSPTHLIKTRGQQVTLRCSPKSGHDTVSWYQQALGQGPQFIFQYYEEEERQRGNFPDRFSGHQFPNYSSELNVNALLLGDSALYLCASSWSKEYQETQYFGPGTRLLVL.

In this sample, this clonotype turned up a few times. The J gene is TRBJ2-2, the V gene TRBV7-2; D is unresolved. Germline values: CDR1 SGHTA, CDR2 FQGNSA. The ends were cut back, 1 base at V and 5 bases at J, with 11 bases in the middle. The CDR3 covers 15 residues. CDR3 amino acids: CASSLGNLGTGELFF. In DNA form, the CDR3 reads TGTGCCAGCAGCTTAGGAAACCTAGGGACCGGGGAGCTGTTTTTT. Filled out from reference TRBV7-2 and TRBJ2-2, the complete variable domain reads GAGVSQSPSNKVTEKGKDVELRCDPISGHTALYWYRQSLGQGLEFLIYFQGNSAPDKSGLPSDRFSAERTGGSVSTLTIQRTQQEDSAVYLCASSLGNLGTGELFFGEGSRLTVL.

CDR3 in amino acids: CASSLAGSIQETQYF. The CDR3 nucleotides are TGTGCCAGCAGCTTAGCGGGTTCAATCCAAGAGACCCAGTACTTC. The rearrangement joins TRBV7-6 to TRBJ2-5; D call uncertain. With 0 bases removed from V and 1 base from J, the gap between germline ends came to 9 bases. Germline V CDR1 and CDR2: SGHVS, FNYEAQ. The CDR3 runs 15 residues.

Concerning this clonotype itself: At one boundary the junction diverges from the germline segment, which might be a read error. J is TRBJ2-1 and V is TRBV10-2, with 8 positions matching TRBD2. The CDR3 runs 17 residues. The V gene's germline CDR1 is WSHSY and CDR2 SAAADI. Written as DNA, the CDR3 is TGTGCCTGCTCCCAGGAGGTCCCGGGACTAGATCGCCGTGAGCAGTTCTTC. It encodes CACSQEVPGLDRREQFF.

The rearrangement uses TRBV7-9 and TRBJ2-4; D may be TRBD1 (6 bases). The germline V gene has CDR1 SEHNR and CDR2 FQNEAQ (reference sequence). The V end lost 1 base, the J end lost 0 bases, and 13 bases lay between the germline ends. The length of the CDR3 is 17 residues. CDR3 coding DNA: TGTGCCAGCAGCTTAGAGACAGGAAGGCGAGCCAAAAACATTCAGTACTTC. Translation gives CASSLETGRRAKNIQYF.

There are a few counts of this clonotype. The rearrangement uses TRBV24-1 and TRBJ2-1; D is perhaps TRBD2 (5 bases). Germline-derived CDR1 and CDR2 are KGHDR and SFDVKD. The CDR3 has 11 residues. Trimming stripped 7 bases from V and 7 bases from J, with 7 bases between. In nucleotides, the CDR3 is TGTGCCACCAGAAGAGGGAATGAGCAGTTCTTC. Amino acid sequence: CATRRGNEQFF.

CDR3 loop: CSASGLAGGVYEQYV. The CDR3 nucleotides read TGCAGTGCTAGCGGACTAGCGGGAGGCGTCTACGAGCAGTACGTC. The chain recombines TRBV20-1 with TRBJ2-7, with 14 bases lining up with TRBD2. The CDR3 covers 15 residues. Germline V CDR1 and CDR2: DFQATT, SNEGSKA (reference sequence). The trim removed 3 bases at V and 3 bases at J, leaving 4 bases unmatched.

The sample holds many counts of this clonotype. The CDR3 sequence: CASSLLDRTFQETQYF. The CDR3 nucleotides read TGTGCCAGCAGCCTTCTTGACCGGACTTTCCAAGAGACCCAGTACTTC. This rearrangement joins TRBV12-3 or TRBV12-4 to TRBJ2-5, with a weak D call TRBD2 (5 bases). The CDR3 consists of 16 residues. Trimming removed 6 bases at V and 1 base at J, with 18 bases between.